The clone carrying this T cell receptor (beta chain) was observed many times. Its antigen is unidentified. The sample belongs to a study of type 1 regulatory T cells. Study summary: An in vitro protocol generated T-allo10, a Tr1-enriched, alloantigen-specific CD4 T cell product.

V lost 8 bases and J lost 8; bases outside the gene matches: 13. CDR3 length: 14 residues. The germline V gene encodes CDR1 MNHNS and CDR2 SASEGT. TCRdb analysed the reads with MiXCR anew, one entry per CDR3 protein. The table lists approximately 14,000 distinct CDR3 sequences, roughly 13% of them singletons. Sequences were obtained from cultured T cells, either the whole culture or a sorted T cell fraction (not recorded which). The receptor's source is a human donor in good health. The chain is built from TRBV6-1 and TRBJ2-3, with TRBD1 matching over 7 bases. CDR3 residues: CASLWDRGTSTQYF. Written as DNA, the CDR3 is TGTGCCAGCCTATGGGACAGAGGGACGAGTACGCAGTATTTT.